The 14 T cell receptor beta chains given below trace back to one sample, sequenced in a study of cytomegalovirus exposure and HLA in healthy donors. PCR involved 60 Vbeta and 13 Jbeta primers. Clones were read by immunoSEQ multiplex PCR, and TCRdb kept only the in-frame ones, dropping some. This table has about 210,000 clones, over 60% appearing once. The sample taken for sequencing was PBMCs. All receptors derive from a male donor in good health and CMV-seronegative.

This chain joins TRBV6-1 and TRBJ2-7, with 12 bases fitting TRBD1. V trimming: 4 bases; J trimming: 2 bases; junction bases outside the gene matches: 15. CDR1 and CDR2 (germline): MNHNS, SASEGT. CDR3 length: 19 amino acids. CDR3 sequence reads: CASSAKGTGGDPLTYEQYF. CDR3 nucleotide sequence: TGTGCCAGCAGTGCCAAAGGGACAGGGGGCGATCCGCTGACCTACGAGCAGTACTTC.

The V call is TRBV9, the J call TRBJ1-4, with a possible D match to TRBD1 (5 bases). Germline V gene sequence: CDR1 SGDLS, CDR2 YYNGEE. CDR3 length: 15 residues. V lost 2 bases to trimming and J lost 5 bases, with 13 bases between them. The CDR3 DNA reads TGTGCCAGCAGCGTCGCAGGGCTGGAGAATGAAAAACTGTTTTTT. Translating it yields CASSVAGLENEKLFF.

J is TRBJ2-7 and V is TRBV14; 9 nucleotides line up with TRBD1. Looked up from germline, CDR1 is SGHDN and CDR2 is FVKESK. The CDR3 sequence is 14 residues long. V trimming: 5 bases; J trimming: 6 bases; junction bases outside the gene matches: 8. This CDR3 reads CASSELQGAGEQYF. CDR3 DNA sequence: TGTGCCAGCAGCGAACTACAGGGGGCAGGCGAGCAGTACTTC.

This rearrangement joins TRBV7-9 to TRBJ2-1, with 9 bases fitting TRBD2. Germline V gene data show CDR1 as SEHNR and CDR2 as FQNEAQ (reference sequence). CDR3 size: 16 residues. Unmatched junction bases numbered 6, after V lost 2 bases and J lost 4 bases. CDR3 in amino acids: CASSLSLAGTYNEQFF. CDR3 coding DNA: TGTGCCAGCAGCTTATCGCTAGCGGGAACTTACAATGAGCAGTTCTTC.

As DNA, the CDR3 is TGTGCCAGCAGCCAAGAGCTAGCGGGGGGGAGACTAGCCAAAAACATTCAGTACTTC. Encoded protein: CASSQELAGGRLAKNIQYF. The genes are TRBV14 and TRBJ2-4; TRBD2 agrees at 12 bases. The CDR3 is 19 amino acids. The trim removed 0 bases at V and 0 bases at J, leaving 6 bases unmatched. The V gene's germline CDR1 is SGHDN and CDR2 FVKESK.

V is TRBV30 and J is TRBJ1-2; a weak D match, TRBD1 (5 bases). The V end was cut by 1 base, the J end by 9 bases, with 15 bases between. This CDR3 comprises 13 residues. Germline CDR1 GTSNPN, CDR2 SVGIG (reference sequence). The CDR3 spells CAWSGTPRVSYTF. The CDR3 nucleotides are TGTGCCTGGAGTGGGACACCCAGGGTTAGCTACACCTTC.

In its sample, this clone was seen once. The rearrangement links TRBV2 to TRBJ2-1; TRBD1 might be the D (5 bases). Trimming removed 11 bases at V and 2 bases at J, with 16 bases between. CDR3 size: 14 residues. Germline V lookup: CDR1 SNHLY, CDR2 FYNNEI. The CDR3 loop reads CACGADVAYNEQFF. The CDR3 region has the DNA TGTGCCTGTGGGGCCGACGTCGCCTACAATGAGCAGTTCTTC.

This clone has a single count. CDR3 residues: CASSLTSGTGNAFF. In DNA, the CDR3 is TGTGCCAGCAGCTTAACATCCGGGACAGGGAATGCTTTCTTT. This chain links TRBV7-9 with TRBJ1-1, with TRBD1 identical over 9 bases. The CDR3 loop spans 14 amino acids. Germline V gene lookup returns CDR1 SEHNR and CDR2 FQNEAQ (reference sequence). V lost 2 bases and J lost 11; bases outside the gene matches: 9. Full variable domain (outside the CDR3, taken from reference TRBV7-9 and TRBJ1-1): DTGVSQNPRHKITKRGQNVTFRCDPISEHNRLYWYRQTLGQGPEFLTYFQNEAQLEKSRLLSDRFSAERPKGSFSTLEIQRTEQGDSAMYLCASSLTSGTGNAFFGQGTRLTVV.

The chain has TRBV5-1 and TRBJ1-6; 7 bases line up with TRBD1. The CDR3 runs to 17 residues. The germline V gene encodes CDR1 SGHRS and CDR2 YFSETQ. After removal of 0 bases from V and 5 bases from J, the junction contained 8 bases not matched to a gene. Here the CDR3 reads CASSLDLDRANNSPLHF. CDR3 sequence (DNA): TGCGCCAGCAGCTTGGACTTAGACAGGGCGAATAATTCACCCCTCCACTTT.

The rearrangement links TRBV7-3 to TRBJ2-5; D is perhaps TRBD2 (6 bases). This CDR3 has 14 amino acids. Trimming pared 5 bases from V and 0 bases from J, leaving 10 bases between. Germline V gene data show CDR1 as SGHTA and CDR2 as FQGTGA. The CDR3 region has the DNA TGTGCCAGCAGCGCGGGACGGTACCAAGAGACCCAGTACTTC. This gives the protein CASSAGRYQETQYF. Using reference TRBV7-3 and TRBJ2-5 for the parts outside the CDR3, the full variable domain is GAGVSQTPSNKVTEKGKYVELRCDPISGHTALYWYRQSLGQGPEFLIYFQGTGAADDSGLPNDRFFAVRPEGSVSTLKIQRTERGDSAVYLCASSAGRYQETQYFGPGTRLLVL.

This clone was observed once. The chain couples TRBV27 to TRBJ2-7, with 7 positions matching TRBD2. Germline assignment: CDR1 MNHEY and CDR2 SMNVEV (reference sequence). The CDR3 is made up of 13 amino acids. V was pared by 6 bases and J by 0 bases, with 2 bases of the junction left unmatched. In nucleotides, the CDR3 is TGTGCCAGCAGGACTAGCAGCTCCTACGAGCAGTACTTC. It yields the protein CASRTSSSYEQYF.

The J gene is TRBJ2-5, the V gene TRBV5-6, with 7 bases fitting TRBD2. V lost 2 bases to trimming and J lost 0 bases; unmatched junction nucleotides: 4. CDR3 size: 15 residues. Germline V gene data show CDR1 as SGHDT and CDR2 as YYEEEE. CDR3 sequence: CASSFLAEYQETQYF. CDR3 DNA: TGTGCCAGCAGCTTCCTAGCGGAGTACCAAGAGACCCAGTACTTC.

On this clone itself: At one of its ends the junction is not consistent with the germline gene, which may arise from a read error. The chain couples TRBV5-4 to TRBJ2-3, with D unresolved. The germline gives CDR1 SGHNT, CDR2 YYREEE (reference sequence). CDR3 length: 16 amino acids. In nucleotides, the CDR3 is TGTGTCAGCAGCCGTAAAGACTCTATGATCACAGATACGCAGTATTTT. It codes for CVSSRKDSMITDTQYF.

This chain links TRBV25-1 with TRBJ1-2, with D possibly being TRBD1 (5 bases). Trimming removed 0 bases at V and 6 bases at J, with 23 bases between. The V gene's germline CDR1 is MGHDK and CDR2 SYGVNS. The CDR3 totals 18 residues. As DNA, the CDR3 is TGTGCCAGCAGTGAATATGAGGGCGGGGCCGCACCACACAATGGCTACACCTTC. Translated: CASSEYEGGAAPHNGYTF.